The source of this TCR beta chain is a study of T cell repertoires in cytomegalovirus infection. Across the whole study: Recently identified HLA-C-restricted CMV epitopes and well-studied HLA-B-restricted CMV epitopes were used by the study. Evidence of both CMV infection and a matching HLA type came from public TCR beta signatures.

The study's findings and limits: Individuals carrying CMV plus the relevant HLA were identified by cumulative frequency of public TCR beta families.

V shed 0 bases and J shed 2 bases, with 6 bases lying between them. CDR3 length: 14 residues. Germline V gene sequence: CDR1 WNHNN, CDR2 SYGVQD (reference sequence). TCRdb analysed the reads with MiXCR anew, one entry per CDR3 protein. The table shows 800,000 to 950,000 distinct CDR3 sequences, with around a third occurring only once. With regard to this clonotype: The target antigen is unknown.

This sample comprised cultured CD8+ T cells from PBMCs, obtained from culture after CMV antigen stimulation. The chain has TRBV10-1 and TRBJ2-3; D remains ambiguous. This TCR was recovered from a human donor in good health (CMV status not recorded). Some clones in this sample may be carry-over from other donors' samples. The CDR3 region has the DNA TGCGCCAGCAGTGAGTCAAGGACCACAGATACGCAGTATTTT. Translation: CASSESRTTDTQYF.